The clone carrying this TCR beta chain was picked up many times. The sample is drawn from a study of T cells after yellow fever vaccination. Each CDR3 protein gets one entry after TCRdb re-called the 5' RACE reads with MiXCR. Here the sample spans 110,000 or so distinct CDR3 sequences, 7.2% being singletons. This CDR3 spans 14 amino acids. The V gene's germline CDR1 is SGDLS and CDR2 YYNGEE. Trimming cost V 2 bases and J 4 bases; bases outside gene matches: 0. The V and J genes are TRBV9 and TRBJ2-1; 10 positions agree with TRBD2. The sequencing here drew on CD4+ T cells sorted from PBMCs, taken roughly 45 days after the first yellow fever vaccination. This sequence was found in a man between 18 and 29 years old who received the YFV17D yellow fever vaccine. Written as DNA, the CDR3 is TGTGCCAGCAGCGTTAGCGGGGGGTACAATGAGCAGTTCTTC. Residues: CASSVSGGYNEQFF.